Following are 12 T cell receptor beta chains from one sample sequenced in a study of cytomegalovirus exposure and HLA in healthy donors. Both 60 Vbeta primers and 13 Jbeta primers went into the PCR. Some clones are missing from TCRdb's copy, which holds only in-frame ones; the method was immunoSEQ multiplex PCR. The table lists approximately 100,000 clones, under 75% of them singletons, with approximately 1.1% in the top ten. Sequencing input: PBMCs. These receptors all come from a female donor in good health and CMV-seronegative.

This chain uses TRBV6-5 with TRBJ1-1, with D hard to call. CDR1 and CDR2 (germline): MNHEY, SVGAGI. The CDR3 extends over 13 amino acids. V lost 6 bases and J 10 bases, leaving 18 bases between the germline ends. CDR3 sequence: CASRARRGLGAFF. In DNA form, the CDR3 reads TGTGCCAGCAGAGCCCGGCGAGGGCTAGGAGCTTTCTTT.

The V gene is TRBV2, the J gene TRBJ2-1; 7 bases are shared with TRBD2. The germline gives CDR1 SNHLY, CDR2 FYNNEI. The CDR3 loop spans 15 amino acids. The ends lost 7 bases at V and 7 bases at J; junction bases unmatched: 13. CDR3 coding DNA: TGTGCCAGCAAGGAGCGGGATAACCTGGGGAATGAGCAGTTCTTC. Its protein is CASKERDNLGNEQFF.

Only one count was recorded for this clone. The V gene is TRBV15, the J gene TRBJ2-1, with TRBD1 matching over 7 bases. CDR1 LNHNV and CDR2 YYDKDF come from the germline V gene (reference sequence). The CDR3 has 16 amino acids. J lost 7 bases, V lost 0 bases, and 9 bases had no gene match. The CDR3 DNA reads as TGTGCCACCAGCAGAGACACCGGGACAGTGATGAATGAGCAGTTCTTC. This translates into CATSRDTGTVMNEQFF.

This rearrangement joins TRBV29-1 to TRBJ2-7, with a tentative D call TRBD2 (6 bases). Trimming pared 6 bases from V and 2 bases from J, leaving 26 bases between. CDR3 length: 17 residues. Germline values: CDR1 SQVTM, CDR2 ANQGSEA. CDR3 residues: CSVAGPGTSINPYEQYF. CDR3 nucleotides: TGCAGCGTCGCAGGGCCTGGGACTTCAATCAACCCCTACGAGCAGTACTTC.

This chain connects TRBV6-1 to TRBJ1-1; 7 nucleotides align to TRBD1. The germline V gene encodes CDR1 MNHNS and CDR2 SASEGT. V shed 7 bases and J 3 bases; nucleotides not matched to a gene: 11. The CDR3 has 15 amino acids. In DNA form, the CDR3 reads TGTGCCAGCACCATTGGGACAGTTCGTGACACTGAAGCTTTCTTT. This encodes CASTIGTVRDTEAFF.

The chain carries TRBV7-3 and TRBJ2-3; maybe TRBD1 (5 bases). The CDR3 runs 13 residues. In germline, CDR1 is SGHTA, CDR2 FQGTGA. Trimming stripped 6 bases from V and 8 bases from J, with 15 bases between. The DNA of the CDR3 is TGTGCCAGCAGTCAGGGTGCAAGGTTTACGCAGTATTTT. It encodes CASSQGARFTQYF.

As concerns this clone: Within the sample, other DNA sequences also encode this same CDR3. The rearrangement joins TRBV30 to TRBJ1-4; TRBD1 matches 7 bases. Germline V gene sequence: CDR1 GTSNPN, CDR2 SVGIG (reference sequence). Germline trimming cut 4 bases from V and 2 bases from J; bases unmatched to any gene: 1. This CDR3 region has 13 residues. Here the CDR3 reads CAWTTGTNEKLFF. The CDR3 nucleotides are TGTGCCTGGACGACAGGGACTAATGAAAAACTGTTTTTT.

The chain recombines TRBV15 with TRBJ2-7, with D uncertain. The CDR3 totals 13 residues. Trimming shortened V by 5 bases and J by 1 base, and 9 bases separated the two germline ends. Germline values: CDR1 LNHNV, CDR2 YYDKDF (reference sequence). CDR3: CATSLPLSYEQYF. CDR3 bases: TGTGCCACCAGCCTTCCCTTATCCTACGAGCAGTACTTC.

This clone turned up a few times. The chain combines TRBV6-1 with TRBJ2-7; D is possibly TRBD2 (6 bases). The CDR3 is 14 amino acids. V was clipped by 10 bases and J by 0 bases, with 16 bases between them. Germline V CDR1 and CDR2: MNHNS, SASEGT. The CDR3 spells CAILSWGLSYEQYF. CDR3 DNA: TGTGCCATCCTTTCCTGGGGACTCTCCTACGAGCAGTACTTC.

The J gene is TRBJ2-7, the V gene TRBV2, with a possible D match to TRBD1 (5 bases). This CDR3 has 10 amino acids. V gave up 4 bases and J gave up 7 bases, with 5 bases separating them. Germline CDR1 reads SNHLY; CDR2 reads FYNNEI. CDR3: CASSAGEQYF. In DNA, the CDR3 is TGTGCCAGCAGTGCAGGGGAGCAGTACTTC.

The chain carries TRBV25-1 and TRBJ2-6; no clear D gene. Trimming pared 3 bases from V and 0 bases from J, leaving 15 bases between. This CDR3 has 18 residues. The germline V gene encodes CDR1 MGHDK and CDR2 SYGVNS. The CDR3 loop reads CASSDRRHLASGANVLTF. CDR3 nucleotides: TGTGCCAGCAGTGACCGTCGTCATTTAGCCTCTGGGGCCAACGTCCTGACTTTC.

The rearrangement uses TRBV30 and TRBJ2-5; the D gene is possibly TRBD1 (6 bases). Matching the DNA end better, TRBJ2-7 makes the J call doubtful. The V gene's germline CDR1 is GTSNPN and CDR2 SVGIG (reference sequence). This CDR3 is 13 amino acids long. The CDR3 coding sequence is TGTGCCTGGAGCCGCAAAGGGGGCTACGAGCAGTACTTC. Protein: CAWSRKGGYEQYF.